The rows below give T cell receptor beta chains drawn from one sample of a study of T cell changes during pregnancy in multiple sclerosis. Assay used: immunoSEQ multiplex PCR; TCRdb lists only in-frame clones, some missing. The sample has tens of thousands of clones; 70% to 90% are singletons. This material consisted of CD8+ T cells from peripheral blood mononuclear cells, taken after pregnancy. These receptors originate from a female donor in good health, enrolled as a control in a pregnancy study. Each CDR3 is given with its conserved first and last residue. Fields, in order: V gene, D gene, clone size, J gene, CDR3 protein, CDR3 DNA. D genes are given only for firm matches. A clone size is listed for some rows: how often the clone was seen (once, few, many), or a class if it is expanded.

v_gene: TRBV2
d_gene: -
abundance: few
j_gene: TRBJ2-2
CDR3aa: CASSDGAGELFF
CDR3nt: TGTGCCAGCAGTGACGGGGCCGGGGAGCTGTTTTTT

v_gene: TRBV9
d_gene: TRBD1
abundance: once
j_gene: TRBJ2-1
CDR3aa: CASSVDRTGGSYNEQFF
CDR3nt: TGTGCCAGCAGCGTAGATAGGACAGGGGGCTCCTACAATGAGCAGTTCTTC

v_gene: TRBV7-9
d_gene: TRBD1
abundance: once
j_gene: TRBJ2-7
CDR3aa: CASEAGGAYEQYF
CDR3nt: TGTGCCAGCGAGGCAGGGGGCGCCTACGAGCAGTACTTC

v_gene: TRBV5-8
d_gene: -
abundance: once
j_gene: TRBJ1-1
CDR3aa: CASATQAAGRPGAFF
CDR3nt: TGTGCCAGCGCCACCCAAGCCGCGGGGCGGCCGGGGGCTTTCTTT

v_gene: TRBV6-4
d_gene: -
abundance: -
j_gene: TRBJ1-1
CDR3aa: CASSVNWNTEAFF
CDR3nt: TGTGCCAGCAGTGTTAATTGGAACACTGAAGCTTTCTTT

v_gene: TRBV28
d_gene: TRBD2
abundance: -
j_gene: TRBJ2-1
CDR3aa: CASRLAGAYNEQFF
CDR3nt: TGTGCCAGCAGGCTAGCGGGGGCCTACAATGAGCAGTTCTTC

v_gene: TRBV5-1
d_gene: -
abundance: -
j_gene: TRBJ2-7
CDR3aa: CASRQGTSNEQYF
CDR3nt: TGCGCCAGCAGACAGGGTACCTCTAACGAGCAGTACTTC

v_gene: TRBV30
d_gene: -
abundance: -
j_gene: TRBJ2-7
CDR3aa: CARVPPPGINATYEQYF
CDR3nt: TGTGCCCGGGTCCCACCTCCCGGGATAAACGCAACCTACGAGCAGTACTTC

v_gene: TRBV4-1
d_gene: -
abundance: -
j_gene: TRBJ2-1
CDR3aa: CASSLGRSDNNEQFF
CDR3nt: TGCGCCAGCAGCCTAGGGCGCTCGGACAACAATGAGCAGTTCTTC

v_gene: TRBV28
d_gene: TRBD1
abundance: -
j_gene: TRBJ2-7
CDR3aa: CASRPGTGYYYEQYF
CDR3nt: TGTGCCAGCAGACCCGGGACAGGGTATTACTACGAGCAGTACTTC

v_gene: TRBV27
d_gene: TRBD1
abundance: -
j_gene: TRBJ1-2
CDR3aa: CASGLGQGNYGYTF
CDR3nt: TGTGCCAGTGGGCTAGGACAGGGTAACTATGGCTACACCTTC

v_gene: TRBV7-6
d_gene: -
abundance: -
j_gene: TRBJ1-1
CDR3aa: CASSLGRNTEAFF
CDR3nt: TGTGCCAGCAGCTTAGGGAGGAACACTGAAGCTTTCTTT

v_gene: TRBV7-9
d_gene: TRBD2
abundance: -
j_gene: TRBJ2-3
CDR3aa: CASSSAGEHTDTQYF
CDR3nt: TGTGCCAGCAGCTCCGCGGGGGAGCATACAGATACGCAGTATTTT

v_gene: TRBV7-9
d_gene: -
abundance: -
j_gene: TRBJ1-2
CDR3aa: CASSLGRGGDPGGYTF
CDR3nt: TGTGCCAGCAGCTTAGGAAGGGGGGGCGACCCAGGGGGCTACACCTTC

v_gene: TRBV25-1
d_gene: TRBD1
abundance: -
j_gene: TRBJ2-3
CDR3aa: CASSRTGLGGDTQYF
CDR3nt: TGTGCCAGCAGTCGGACAGGGTTGGGGGGAGATACGCAGTATTTT

v_gene: TRBV29-1
d_gene: TRBD1
abundance: once
j_gene: TRBJ2-7
CDR3aa: CSVKQGYYEQYF
CDR3nt: TGCAGCGTTAAACAGGGGTATTACGAGCAGTACTTC

v_gene: TRBV4-1
d_gene: -
abundance: few
j_gene: TRBJ1-5
CDR3aa: CASSTNIGGLNQPQHF
CDR3nt: TGCGCCAGCAGCACCAATATTGGGGGACTCAATCAGCCCCAGCATTTT

v_gene: TRBV7-3
d_gene: -
abundance: -
j_gene: TRBJ2-3
CDR3aa: CASSLSPGSDTQYF
CDR3nt: TGTGCCAGCAGCTTAAGTCCGGGGTCAGATACGCAGTATTTT

v_gene: TRBV4-3
d_gene: -
abundance: -
j_gene: TRBJ1-6
CDR3aa: CASGPDSSYNSPLHF
CDR3nt: TGCGCCAGCGGTCCCGACAGCTCCTATAATTCACCCCTCCACTTT

v_gene: TRBV6-1
d_gene: TRBD1
abundance: -
j_gene: TRBJ1-1
CDR3aa: CASSEVGTGPITEAFF
CDR3nt: TGTGCCAGCAGTGAAGTGGGGACAGGGCCTATCACTGAAGCTTTCTTT

v_gene: TRBV2
d_gene: TRBD2
abundance: -
j_gene: TRBJ2-1
CDR3aa: CASSTDFSGLAFF
CDR3nt: TGTGCCAGCAGTACCGATTTTAGCGGGCTGGCGTTCTTC

v_gene: TRBV5-1
d_gene: TRBD2
abundance: -
j_gene: TRBJ2-1
CDR3aa: CASSLWTSEEQFF
CDR3nt: TGCGCCAGCAGCCTCTGGACTAGCGAAGAGCAGTTCTTC

v_gene: TRBV15
d_gene: TRBD1
abundance: -
j_gene: TRBJ1-4
CDR3aa: CATSRGDSLMDPGF
CDR3nt: TGTGCCACCAGCAGAGGGGACAGCTTAATGGATCCCGGTTTT

v_gene: TRBV5-1
d_gene: TRBD2
abundance: -
j_gene: TRBJ2-7
CDR3aa: CASSSGTREGKSYEQYF
CDR3nt: TGCGCCAGCAGCTCCGGGACTAGAGAGGGCAAGTCCTACGAGCAGTACTTC

v_gene: TRBV19
d_gene: -
abundance: once
j_gene: TRBJ1-1
CDR3aa: CASSRRGTEAFF
CDR3nt: TGTGCCAGTAGCCGGAGGGGCACTGAAGCTTTCTTT

v_gene: TRBV28
d_gene: TRBD2
abundance: -
j_gene: TRBJ2-1
CDR3aa: CASTWGGSNEQFF
CDR3nt: TGTGCCAGCACGTGGGGGGGGTCCAATGAGCAGTTCTTC

v_gene: TRBV27
d_gene: -
abundance: -
j_gene: TRBJ2-2
CDR3aa: CASSSPSGELFF
CDR3nt: TGTGCCAGCAGTTCCCCCTCCGGGGAGCTGTTTTTT

v_gene: TRBV4-3
d_gene: -
abundance: -
j_gene: TRBJ1-2
CDR3aa: CASSQDNTYGYTF
CDR3nt: TGCGCCAGCAGCCAAGATAACACCTATGGCTACACCTTC

v_gene: TRBV2
d_gene: -
abundance: -
j_gene: TRBJ1-2
CDR3aa: CASSRRIYGYTF
CDR3nt: TGTGCCAGCAGTCGGCGGATCTATGGCTACACCTTC

v_gene: TRBV6-1
d_gene: -
abundance: few
j_gene: TRBJ1-1
CDR3aa: CASSEGSTEAFF
CDR3nt: TGTGCCAGCAGTGAGGGCAGCACTGAAGCTTTCTTT

v_gene: TRBV2
d_gene: -
abundance: -
j_gene: TRBJ1-2
CDR3aa: CASRGRGYTF
CDR3nt: TGTGCCAGCAGGGGCCGTGGCTACACCTTC

v_gene: TRBV7-9
d_gene: -
abundance: few
j_gene: TRBJ1-5
CDR3aa: CASSLGHDNQPQHF
CDR3nt: TGTGCCAGCAGCTTAGGACACGATAATCAGCCCCAGCATTTT

v_gene: TRBV21-1
d_gene: -
abundance: -
j_gene: TRBJ2-3
CDR3aa: CASSPRLIAAWGDTQYF
CDR3nt: TGTGCCAGCAGCCCCCGCTTAATAGCGGCCTGGGGAGATACGCAGTATTTT

v_gene: TRBV5-4
d_gene: TRBD2
abundance: -
j_gene: TRBJ2-5
CDR3aa: CASSLGAGGRETQYF
CDR3nt: TGTGCCAGCAGCTTGGGGGCGGGGGGGCGTGAGACCCAGTACTTC

v_gene: TRBV4-3
d_gene: -
abundance: -
j_gene: TRBJ2-2
CDR3aa: CASRWTRNTGELFF
CDR3nt: TGCGCCAGCAGGTGGACACGGAACACCGGGGAGCTGTTTTTT

v_gene: TRBV15
d_gene: -
abundance: -
j_gene: TRBJ2-2
CDR3aa: CATSESYTGELFF
CDR3nt: TGTGCCACCAGTGAGAGTTACACCGGGGAGCTGTTTTTT

v_gene: TRBV29-1
d_gene: TRBD2
abundance: -
j_gene: TRBJ2-2
CDR3aa: CSVRGSGGMSGELFF
CDR3nt: TGCAGCGTCCGAGGGAGCGGGGGGATGTCCGGGGAGCTGTTTTTT

v_gene: TRBV11-2
d_gene: -
abundance: -
j_gene: TRBJ1-1
CDR3aa: CASSYQVPEAFF
CDR3nt: TGTGCCAGCAGCTATCAGGTCCCTGAAGCTTTCTTT

v_gene: TRBV6-5
d_gene: TRBD2
abundance: -
j_gene: TRBJ2-7
CDR3aa: CASSGSSGGAYEQYF
CDR3nt: TGTGCCAGCAGCGGATCTAGCGGGGGGGCCTACGAGCAGTACTTC

v_gene: TRBV6-5
d_gene: TRBD1
abundance: medium-sized
j_gene: TRBJ1-1
CDR3aa: CASSLQGKIENTEAFF
CDR3nt: TGTGCCAGCAGTTTACAGGGGAAAATTGAGAACACTGAAGCTTTCTTT

v_gene: TRBV6-6
d_gene: -
abundance: -
j_gene: TRBJ2-3
CDR3aa: CASSPTLGLADTQYF
CDR3nt: TGTGCCAGCAGTCCTACTCTGGGACTGGCGGATACGCAGTATTTT

v_gene: TRBV28
d_gene: TRBD1
abundance: -
j_gene: TRBJ1-2
CDR3aa: CASNPRTGGLANYGYTF
CDR3nt: TGTGCCAGCAACCCCCGGACAGGGGGCTTGGCTAACTATGGCTACACCTTC

v_gene: TRBV7-9
d_gene: -
abundance: -
j_gene: TRBJ1-1
CDR3aa: CASSLGLATEAFF
CDR3nt: TGTGCCAGCAGCTTAGGGTTGGCCACTGAAGCTTTCTTT

v_gene: TRBV2
d_gene: TRBD2
abundance: medium-sized
j_gene: TRBJ2-3
CDR3aa: CASIASRSGGLLTDTQYF
CDR3nt: TGTGCCAGTATAGCGTCCCGAAGCGGGGGCCTCCTCACAGATACGCAGTATTTT

v_gene: TRBV9
d_gene: TRBD2
abundance: -
j_gene: TRBJ2-5
CDR3aa: CASSSGLAGQETQYF
CDR3nt: TGTGCCAGCAGCTCGGGACTAGCGGGACAAGAGACCCAGTACTTC

v_gene: TRBV23-1
d_gene: -
abundance: once
j_gene: TRBJ1-1
CDR3aa: CASSQCTRDKNTEAFF
CDR3nt: TGCGCCAGCAGTCAATGTACCCGGGACAAGAACACTGAAGCTTTCTTT

v_gene: TRBV19
d_gene: -
abundance: -
j_gene: TRBJ2-3
CDR3aa: CASSIRQGTDTQYF
CDR3nt: TGTGCCAGTAGTATTCGACAGGGCACAGATACGCAGTATTTT

v_gene: TRBV6-5
d_gene: -
abundance: few
j_gene: TRBJ1-5
CDR3aa: CASSPNSNQPQHF
CDR3nt: TGTGCCAGCAGTCCCAATAGCAATCAGCCCCAGCATTTT

v_gene: TRBV6-1
d_gene: -
abundance: -
j_gene: TRBJ1-1
CDR3aa: CASSGGNTEAFF
CDR3nt: TGTGCCAGCAGTGGAGGGAACACTGAAGCTTTCTTT

v_gene: TRBV2
d_gene: -
abundance: -
j_gene: TRBJ2-3
CDR3aa: CASSEITVSSTDTQYF
CDR3nt: TGTGCCAGCAGTGAAATAACAGTTTCTAGCACAGATACGCAGTATTTT

v_gene: TRBV7-8
d_gene: TRBD2
abundance: -
j_gene: TRBJ2-3
CDR3aa: CASSLRLAGLTDTQYF
CDR3nt: TGTGCCAGCAGCTTGCGACTAGCGGGTCTCACAGATACGCAGTATTTT

v_gene: TRBV15
d_gene: TRBD2
abundance: -
j_gene: TRBJ2-7
CDR3aa: CATSRDLSGSYEQYF
CDR3nt: TGTGCCACCAGTCGCGACCTTAGCGGGAGCTACGAGCAGTACTTC

v_gene: TRBV6-1
d_gene: -
abundance: -
j_gene: TRBJ1-2
CDR3aa: CASSHGTNYGYTF
CDR3nt: TGTGCCAGCAGTCACGGGACTAACTATGGCTACACCTTC

v_gene: TRBV4-3
d_gene: -
abundance: -
j_gene: TRBJ2-2
CDR3aa: CASSQDWAGVATGELFF
CDR3nt: TGCGCCAGCAGCCAAGATTGGGCAGGGGTGGCCACCGGGGAGCTGTTTTTT

v_gene: TRBV5-6
d_gene: TRBD1
abundance: -
j_gene: TRBJ2-2
CDR3aa: CASTSGQFNTGELFF
CDR3nt: TGTGCCAGCACCTCGGGACAGTTCAACACCGGGGAGCTGTTTTTT

v_gene: TRBV7-9
d_gene: -
abundance: -
j_gene: TRBJ2-1
CDR3aa: CASSLDSGNEQFF
CDR3nt: TGTGCCAGCAGCTTGGACAGCGGCAATGAGCAGTTCTTC

v_gene: TRBV4-3
d_gene: TRBD1
abundance: -
j_gene: TRBJ2-3
CDR3aa: CASSQDIPGTASSTDTQYF
CDR3nt: TGCGCCAGCAGCCAAGACATACCTGGGACAGCTAGTAGCACAGATACGCAGTATTTT